These 22 T cell receptor beta chains share one sample of origin, sequenced in a study of blood T cell repertoires in COVID-19. Method: immunoSEQ multiplex PCR; TCRdb's copy keeps in-frame clones and lacks some. The data hold some 75,000 clones, with roughly 80% observed a single time. Material for sequencing was peripheral blood. The receptors originated from a man aged 50 or older with COVID-19, enrolled during active disease.

The CDR3: CASRPGGGTNQPQHF. The CDR3 nucleotides read TGTGCCAGCAGACCCGGGGGGGGCACCAATCAGCCCCAGCATTTT. This rearrangement joins TRBV6-5 to TRBJ1-5; D is perhaps TRBD1 (6 bases). Germline CDR1 and CDR2: MNHEY and SVGAGI. Between the trimmed V and J ends, which lost 6 bases and 3 bases, there was a span of 15 bases. This CDR3 is 15 amino acids long.

The genes are TRBV19 and TRBJ2-5; 11 positions match TRBD1. This CDR3 spans 16 amino acids. Germline lookup yields CDR1 LNHDA and CDR2 SQIVND (reference sequence). J was trimmed by 7 bases and V by 3 bases; bases with no gene match: 10. The CDR3 nucleotides read TGTGCCAGTAGTATCCTAATCGGACAGGGGGCTGGGACCCAGTACTTC. Amino acids: CASSILIGQGAGTQYF. Combining the CDR3 with reference TRBV19 and TRBJ2-5 gives the whole variable domain DGGITQSPKYLFRKEGQNVTLSCEQNLNHDAMYWYRQDPGQGLRLIYYSQIVNDFQKGDIAEGYSVSREKKESFPLTVTSAQKNPTAFYLCASSILIGQGAGTQYFGPGTRLLVL.

The sample holds a few counts of this clone. The rearrangement joins TRBV6-2 or TRBV6-3 to TRBJ2-1, with 7 bases matching TRBD1. Germline CDR1 reads MNHEY; CDR2 reads SVGEGT. The CDR3 has 15 residues. With 2 bases clipped from V and 4 bases from J, the junction kept 5 bases outside the gene matches. CDR3 in DNA: TGTGCCAGCAGTTACGCGACAGGGAAGTACAATGAGCAGTTCTTC. Protein product: CASSYATGKYNEQFF.

The V gene is TRBV9, the J gene TRBJ2-3; 9 bases agree with TRBD1. Germline values: CDR1 SGDLS, CDR2 YYNGEE. Trimming removed 3 bases from V and 6 bases from J; junction bases left unmatched: 8. The CDR3 is made up of 15 amino acids. The CDR3 region is CASSGGQGIGDTQYF. The DNA for the CDR3 is TGTGCCAGCAGCGGGGGACAGGGAATTGGGGATACGCAGTATTTT.

The sample holds one count of this clone. J is TRBJ2-7 and V is TRBV7-2, with 7 bases fitting TRBD1. The length of the CDR3 is 13 residues. V trimming: 5 bases; J trimming: 6 bases; junction bases outside the gene matches: 7. The germline V gene has CDR1 SGHTA and CDR2 FQGNSA. CDR3 sequence reads: CASSTQTGFEQYF. CDR3 sequence (DNA): TGTGCCAGCAGCACCCAGACAGGGTTCGAGCAGTACTTC.

This clone was counted a single time. This chain joins TRBV28 and TRBJ2-5; TRBD1 matches at 8 bases. CDR1 MDHEN and CDR2 SYDVKM come from the germline V gene. V was pared by 2 bases and J by 4 bases, with 3 bases of the junction left unmatched. The CDR3 is 14 residues long. The DNA of the CDR3 is TGTGCCAGCAGTTTACCAGGGGGCACAGAGACCCAGTACTTC. This sequence encodes CASSLPGGTETQYF. The entire variable domain, with the rest obtained from reference TRBV28 and TRBJ2-5, is as follows: DVKVTQSSRYLVKRTGEKVFLECVQDMDHENMFWYRQDPGLGLRLIYFSYDVKMKEKGDIPEGYSVSREKKERFSLILESASTNQTSMYLCASSLPGGTETQYFGPGTRLLVL.

This clone occurred once. This rearrangement joins TRBV29-1 to TRBJ2-5, with D possibly matching TRBD1 (5 bases). Per germline, CDR1 SQVTM and CDR2 ANQGSEA. V lost 4 bases to trimming and J lost 3 bases, with 6 bases between them. This CDR3 region has 11 residues. As DNA, the CDR3 is TGCAGCGTTGGACAGAAAGAGACCCAGTACTTC. This translates into CSVGQKETQYF.

This clone was seen just once. The J gene is TRBJ2-7, the V gene TRBV4-2; 7 bases fit TRBD2. Per germline, CDR1 LGHNA and CDR2 YNFKEQ. The CDR3 loop spans 12 amino acids. Unmatched junction bases numbered 4, after V lost 4 bases and J lost 7 bases. As DNA, the CDR3 is TGTGCCAGCAGCCCCTGGGGAGGGGAGCAGTACTTC. Translating it yields CASSPWGGEQYF.

In nucleotides, the CDR3 is TGTGCCAGCAGACAGGGTGATTTGGACACCGGGGAGCTGTTTTTT. The encoded protein is CASRQGDLDTGELFF. The V gene is TRBV6-5, the J gene TRBJ2-2, with D perhaps matching TRBD1 (6 bases). Germline lookup yields CDR1 MNHEY and CDR2 SVGAGI. V lost 6 bases and J lost 3, with 14 bases in between. The CDR3 is made up of 15 amino acids.

This clone was detected only a few times. This rearrangement joins TRBV19 to TRBJ1-1; 7 bases align to TRBD1. CDR3 length: 11 residues. The J segment lost 7 bases and the V segment lost 6 bases, leaving 2 bases of the junction unmatched. The germline CDR1 and CDR2 sequences are LNHDA and SQIVND (reference sequence). The CDR3 sequence: CASRQGIEAFF. The DNA of the CDR3 is TGTGCCAGTAGACAGGGGATTGAAGCTTTCTTT.

This chain uses TRBV30 with TRBJ1-5; a weak D match, TRBD1 (5 bases). The CDR3 totals 12 residues. Trimming took off 4 bases at V and 5 bases at J, with 9 bases between the two ends. Germline V gene lookup returns CDR1 GTSNPN and CDR2 SVGIG (reference sequence). This CDR3 is CAWKGVDQPQHF. CDR3 in DNA: TGTGCCTGGAAAGGGGTGGATCAGCCCCAGCATTTT.

The V gene is TRBV11-2, the J gene TRBJ1-5; the D gene is possibly TRBD1 (5 bases). The CDR3 is 16 residues long. V was shortened by 5 bases and J by 4 bases, with 18 bases between the two germline ends. The germline CDR1 and CDR2 sequences are SGHAT and FQNNGV. The chain's CDR3 is CASSALQGCPNQPQHF. CDR3 DNA sequence: TGTGCCAGCAGCGCGCTCCAGGGTTGTCCAAATCAGCCCCAGCATTTT.

This clone was seen at least ten times. V usage is TRBV29-1 and J usage is TRBJ1-1, with D unclear. The germline CDR1 and CDR2 sequences are SQVTM and ANQGSEA. The CDR3 is 11 residues long. V was shortened by 5 bases and J by 4 bases, with 8 bases between the two germline ends. The CDR3 loop reads CSVFSGTEAFF. For the CDR3, the DNA is TGCAGCGTTTTTAGCGGCACTGAAGCTTTCTTT. Complete variable domain (other parts from reference TRBV29-1 and TRBJ1-1): SAVISQKPSRDICQRGTSLTIQCQVDSQVTMMFWYRQQPGQSLTLIATANQGSEATYESGFVIDKFPISRPNLTFSTLTVSNMSPEDSSIYLCSVFSGTEAFFGQGTRLTVV.

This clone has only a few counts. This chain joins TRBV27 and TRBJ2-1; 8 bases match TRBD1. J gave up 10 bases and V 2 bases, and 10 bases lay outside the gene matches. Germline CDR1 is MNHEY and CDR2 is SMNVEV (reference sequence). The CDR3 consists of 15 residues. The CDR3 spells CASSLQGQGGKEQFF. CDR3 DNA sequence: TGTGCCAGCAGTTTACAAGGACAGGGTGGAAAAGAGCAGTTCTTC.

The chain links TRBV4-2 to TRBJ2-1; 9 nucleotides align to TRBD2. This CDR3 region has 16 residues. The germline V gene encodes CDR1 LGHNA and CDR2 YNFKEQ. V was clipped by 4 bases and J by 6 bases; unmatched bases: 10. The CDR3 nucleotides read TGTGCCAGCAGCCTAAGACGGGCTAGCGGGACCAATGAGCAGTTCTTC. Its protein is CASSLRRASGTNEQFF.

The CDR3 DNA reads TGTGCCAGCAGAACCCCCACAGGGACGGCTGGCTACACCTTC. It specifies CASRTPTGTAGYTF. J is TRBJ1-2 and V is TRBV6-5, with D maybe TRBD1 (6 bases). The CDR3 has 14 residues. Trimming removed 6 bases from V and 7 bases from J, with 18 bases in between. Germline-derived CDR1 and CDR2 are MNHEY and SVGAGI.

This clone was seen once. The chain employs TRBV23-1 and TRBJ2-1, with D perhaps matching TRBD1 (5 bases). TRBV23-1 is recorded as an ORF, its role being uncertain. The CDR3 has 14 amino acids. Trimming took off 6 bases at V and 3 bases at J, with 12 bases between the two ends. CDR3 nucleotides: TGCGCCAGCAGCTCCGGACACCTCTACAATGAGCAGTTCTTC. Translation: CASSSGHLYNEQFF.

The rearrangement uses TRBV3-1 (or the pseudogene TRBV3-2) and TRBJ2-3; 15 bases line up with TRBD2. Germline values: CDR1 LGHDT, CDR2 YNNKEL (reference sequence). The length of the CDR3 is 15 residues. With 4 bases clipped from V and 8 bases from J, the junction kept 4 bases outside the gene matches. CDR3 in amino acids: CASSPRTSGRVTQYF. The CDR3 coding sequence is TGTGCCAGCAGCCCCCGGACTAGCGGGAGGGTTACGCAGTATTTT.

This clone has just one count. The genes are TRBV5-6 and TRBJ2-7; D possibly corresponds to TRBD2 (6 bases). This CDR3 has 13 amino acids. V was clipped by 5 bases and J by 0 bases, with 9 bases between them. CDR1 is SGHDT, CDR2 YYEEEE, per germline. CDR3 protein: CASRGRFSYEQYF. In nucleotides, the CDR3 is TGTGCCAGCAGGGGGAGGTTCTCCTACGAGCAGTACTTC.

This chain connects TRBV7-9 to TRBJ2-3; D uncertain. Germline V gives CDR1 SEHNR, CDR2 FQNEAQ (reference sequence). Trimming removed 3 bases at V and 3 bases at J, with 10 bases between. The CDR3 runs to 14 residues. The chain's CDR3 is CASSFNHRTDTQYF. CDR3 DNA: TGTGCCAGCAGCTTCAACCATAGAACAGATACGCAGTATTTT.

The chain recombines TRBV2 with TRBJ2-3; 9 bases agree with TRBD1. The V gene end was trimmed by 8 bases and the J gene end by 0 bases; junction bases not matched to a gene: 9. This CDR3 is 16 amino acids long. Germline CDR1 SNHLY, CDR2 FYNNEI. CDR3 sequence (DNA): TGTGCCAGCGATTACTCCGGGACAGGGAGCACAGATACGCAGTATTTT. Its protein is CASDYSGTGSTDTQYF.

This clone has a single count. The V gene is TRBV15, the J gene TRBJ1-2; TRBD1 might be the D (5 bases). CDR1 is LNHNV and CDR2 is YYDKDF in the germline V gene (reference sequence). The V end lost 1 base, the J end lost 6 bases, and 12 bases lay between the germline ends. There are 14 residues in the CDR3. Written as DNA, the CDR3 is TGTGCCACCAGCAGAGCGTTGGGAGGGGATGGCTACACCTTC. Protein sequence: CATSRALGGDGYTF.